Sequencing of this TCR beta chain was carried out in a study of OX40 agonist ivuxolimab in advanced cancers. TCRdb's copy holds only in-frame clones and misses some; the assay was immunoSEQ multiplex PCR. The data contain more than 40,000 clones, roughly nine tenths of them seen just once; the ten biggest clones take up roughly 4.9%. V was clipped by 6 bases and J by 6 bases; unmatched bases: 5. The length of the CDR3 is 13 residues. Specimen: CD4+ or CD8+ T cells sorted from blood, collected in a trial of the OX40 agonist ivuxolimab. The receptor comes from an adult with an advanced solid tumor such as melanoma, head and neck, liver or kidney cancer. V is TRBV23-1 and J is TRBJ1-5; 7 bases are a match to TRBD1. TRBV23-1 is an ORF, and what it does is uncertain. The CDR3 DNA reads as TGCGCCAGCAGACCTGACAGGGCTCAGCCCCAGCATTTT. It encodes CASRPDRAQPQHF.